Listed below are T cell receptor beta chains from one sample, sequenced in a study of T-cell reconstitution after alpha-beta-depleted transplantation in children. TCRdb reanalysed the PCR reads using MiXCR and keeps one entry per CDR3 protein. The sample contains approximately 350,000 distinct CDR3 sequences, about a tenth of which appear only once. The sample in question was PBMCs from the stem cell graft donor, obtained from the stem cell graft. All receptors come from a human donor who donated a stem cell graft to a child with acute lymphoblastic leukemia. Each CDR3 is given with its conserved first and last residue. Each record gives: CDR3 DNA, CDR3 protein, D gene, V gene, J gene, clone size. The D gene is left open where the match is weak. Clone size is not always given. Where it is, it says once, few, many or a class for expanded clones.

TGTGCCAGCAGCCCAAACCTTGAGAGCTCCTACAATGAGCAGTTCTTC	CASSPNLESSYNEQFF	NA	TRBV7-8	TRBJ2-1	many
TGTGCCAGCAGGGGAGTGGAGTGGCGTGAAAAACTGTTTTTT	CASRGVEWREKLFF	NA	TRBV6-1	TRBJ1-4	many
TGTGCCAGCAGCGTACTAGCGGGAGACGGGGAGCTGTTTTTT	CASSVLAGDGELFF	TRBD2	TRBV6-1	TRBJ2-2	many
TGTGCCAGCAGTTTATACGGGCGGACTAGCGGGATTCGGAATACGCAGTATTTT	CASSLYGRTSGIRNTQYF	TRBD2	TRBV3-1	TRBJ2-3	NA
TGTGCCAGCAGTTTAGCCCGACAGGGGAATTCACCCCTCCACTTT	CASSLARQGNSPLHF	TRBD1	TRBV12-3/TRBV12-4	TRBJ1-6	few
TGTGCCAGCAGATCCGGGACAGGGGCTTTCTTT	CASRSGTGAFF	TRBD1	TRBV12-3/TRBV12-4	TRBJ1-1	few
TGTGGCAGCAGTTTCTCCCTCTCGGGGGTATCCTACGAGCAGTACTTC	CGSSFSLSGVSYEQYF	NA	TRBV12-3/TRBV12-4	TRBJ2-7	NA
TGCGCCAGCAGCAGAGGACAGGGAGTAGATGGCTACACCTTC	CASSRGQGVDGYTF	TRBD1	TRBV5-1	TRBJ1-2	few
TGTGCCAGCAGCTTAGCGCATGGAAGGGGGCGCTCCTATAATTCACCCCTCCACTTT	CASSLAHGRGRSYNSPLHF	TRBD1	TRBV11-1	TRBJ1-6	NA
TGTGCCAGCAGCCCATACAGCGGGAGGGCCCTGTTCTTC	CASSPYSGRALFF	TRBD2	TRBV5-6	TRBJ2-1	once
TGCGCCAGCAGCCAAGTCCTAACAGGGGGCCTGTACGAGCAGTACTTC	CASSQVLTGGLYEQYF	TRBD1	TRBV4-1	TRBJ2-7	NA
TGTGCCAGCAGCACGGGCCGGGACACCTACAATGAGCAGTTCTTC	CASSTGRDTYNEQFF	NA	TRBV7-3	TRBJ2-1	many
TGCGCCAGCAGCTTGGACTGGACGGGAACACCCCTCCACTTT	CASSLDWTGTPLHF	NA	TRBV5-1	TRBJ1-6	NA
TGCGCCAGCAGCCAAGTGGGGGACAGCCAGGTCTACGAGCAGTACTTC	CASSQVGDSQVYEQYF	TRBD1	TRBV4-1	TRBJ2-7	few
TGCAGTGCTAGAGAACGACAGGGGACGGGAAACACCATATATTTT	CSARERQGTGNTIYF	TRBD1	TRBV20-1	TRBJ1-3	NA
TGTGCCAGCAGTCGCAGGGCGTTGGGCTACACTGAAGCTTTCTTT	CASSRRALGYTEAFF	NA	TRBV28	TRBJ1-1	few
TGTGCCAGCAGTTTTTGGCAGCCGGTAACTAGCGGAAACAATGAGCAGTTCTTC	CASSFWQPVTSGNNEQFF	TRBD2	TRBV12-3/TRBV12-4	TRBJ2-1	few
TGCGCCAGCAGCTGGGCAGGGAGTAACTACGAGCAGTACTTC	CASSWAGSNYEQYF	NA	TRBV5-1	TRBJ2-7	many
TGTGCCACCAGTGAAGGGACAGGGACCAGGCAGTTCTTC	CATSEGTGTRQFF	TRBD1	TRBV24-1	TRBJ2-1	NA
TGCAGTGCTCCGGCCCCTCTCGGTAGCACAGATACGCAGTATTTT	CSAPAPLGSTDTQYF	NA	TRBV20-1	TRBJ2-3	many
TGCGCCAGCAGCTCGGACAGGGCTTGGAATGAGCAGTTCTTC	CASSSDRAWNEQFF	TRBD1	TRBV5-1	TRBJ2-1	few
TGTGCCAGTAGCCGGGACCACTATGAGCAGTTCTTC	CASSRDHYEQFF	NA	TRBV19	TRBJ2-1	NA
TGTGCCAGCAGTGACAACAGGGGGCGGAACACTGAAGCTTTCTTT	CASSDNRGRNTEAFF	TRBD1	TRBV28	TRBJ1-1	few
TGTGCCATCAGTGGGCTAGCGGGAGTCCCGACGAACACCGGGGAGCTGTTTTTT	CAISGLAGVPTNTGELFF	TRBD2	TRBV10-3	TRBJ2-2	NA
TGCAGCGTTGAAGGGGTAGAAAATGAGCAGTTCTTC	CSVEGVENEQFF	NA	TRBV29-1	TRBJ2-1	many
TGTGCCAGCACCGTCACGGGGACCCAGTACTTC	CASTVTGTQYF	NA	TRBV12-3/TRBV12-4	TRBJ2-5	many
TGTGCCAGCAGACGGACAGAAGGCTACACCTTC	CASRRTEGYTF	NA	TRBV6-2/TRBV6-3	TRBJ1-2	many
TGTGCCAGCAGCGTAGTGAGGGGGTGGGAGCCCCAGCATTTT	CASSVVRGWEPQHF	NA	TRBV9	TRBJ1-5	few
TGTGCCAGCAGCCAATCACTAGTAGGGACAGGACAAGAGACCCAGTACTTC	CASSQSLVGTGQETQYF	TRBD1	TRBV4-2	TRBJ2-5	NA
TGCAGCGTTCGGGACGGGAACACCGGGGAGCTGTTTTTT	CSVRDGNTGELFF	NA	TRBV29-1	TRBJ2-2	few
TGTGCCAGCAGCTTCACGGTTGGGCAGTTCTTC	CASSFTVGQFF	NA	TRBV7-2	TRBJ2-1	NA
TGCGCCAGCAGCTCCTCCCTCTCTAGCGGGAGCCGCAATGAGCAGTTCTTC	CASSSSLSSGSRNEQFF	TRBD2	TRBV5-1	TRBJ2-1	few
TGCAGTGCCGGGACTAGCGGGGGATACAATGAGCAGTTCTTC	CSAGTSGGYNEQFF	TRBD2	TRBV20-1	TRBJ2-1	many
TGCAGCGTCGGACTAGCGAGAAGCACAGATACGCAGTATTTT	CSVGLARSTDTQYF	TRBD2	TRBV29-1	TRBJ2-3	NA
TGTGCCAGCAGCTTCGGGAGGGCGCAGTATTTT	CASSFGRAQYF	TRBD2	TRBV7-2	TRBJ2-3	few
TGTGCCAGCAGCACCAACAGGGGCTCCGGCGGCTACACCTTC	CASSTNRGSGGYTF	TRBD1	TRBV7-2	TRBJ1-2	NA
TGTGCCAGCAGCTTGGGACAGGGAGTCACTGAAGCTTTCTTT	CASSLGQGVTEAFF	TRBD1	TRBV5-5	TRBJ1-1	few
TGCAGCGTTAGACTCGGGAGCCGTAGCACAGATACGCAGTATTTT	CSVRLGSRSTDTQYF	NA	TRBV29-1	TRBJ2-3	NA
TGCGCCAGCAGCTTGGAGTCAGGCCTCTATGGCTACACCTTC	CASSLESGLYGYTF	NA	TRBV5-1	TRBJ1-2	NA
TGTGCCAGCAGCCAAACAGGAAACACCATATATTTT	CASSQTGNTIYF	NA	TRBV3-1	TRBJ1-3	few